This entry describes one T cell receptor (beta chain). Its antigen remains undetermined. Base qualities were left out, and no much larger clone turns up one base away. To be included, a participant needed at least one PBMC sample from before ART initiation plus at least two post-ART samples. Treatment was received in the United States of America by all participants with HIV. Before DNA extraction, cryopreserved samples of roughly 0.85-11 million PBMC were thawed and then washed. At the time of the earliest PBMC sample for each participant with HIV, ages ranged from roughly 20 to 54 years. PBMC samples were contributed by each participant from 1-4 timepoints before ART initiation and 2-8 timepoints after ART initiation, with a median of 7 samples. Serial HIV viral load, CD4+ T-cell count, ART history and demographic data were obtained for every participant. A Qiagen kit on a QIAcube was used to extract genomic DNA from unsorted PBMC, with samples processed in batches of 12.

This sample is drawn from a study of long-term antiretroviral therapy in people with HIV (dated by TCRdb to the early 2020s). Study-wide context: Collection of the earliest samples took place about a decade ahead of the 2015 WHO recommendation for immediate ART, at a time when ART was typically delayed until CD4 counts fell. This retrospective serial study examined whether starting ART and sustained HIV suppression were associated with changes in the composition and diversity of the TRB repertoire in peripheral blood. A total of roughly 180 cryopreserved PBMC samples were contributed to the cohort by 30 adults with confirmed HIV infection, with samples collected serially over a mean of approximately 6 years (range 1-12). Of the approximately 30 participants with HIV, 10 to 11 were female. Test extractions of a monoclonal T-cell line alongside 30 to 35 polyclonal samples showed no cross-contamination during QIAcube processing. Points the paper makes about the study in general: Inferences about post-ART repertoire changes are limited because no data were available on ART adherence, viral resistance or therapy changes. Starting ART was linked to a significant rise in TRB diversity, yet even with long-term ART the diversity remained significantly lower than in transplant donor controls. Compared with controls, HIV repertoires had narrower CDR3 length ranges, and the network structure pointed to an antigen-experienced repertoire that shifted only slightly toward naive after ART. Because pre-ART samples had limited cell numbers, profiling was done on unsorted PBMC rather than on sorted CD4+ and CD8+ T cells. Since PBMC availability was limited, sequencing covered only the TCR beta chain, with no alpha chain pairing. Samples dated from the mid-2000s to the late 2010s, and the ART regimens used may be less effective than current ones. The repertoire was dominated across all time points by expanded TRB clones identified before ART initiation, although this dominance was seen to fluctuate and to decrease in many PLHIV after ART.

Sequencing of the TRB variable region was done with the immunoSEQ hsTCRB v3.0 assay at survey level resolution. TRB sequencing targeted a depth of 40,000-50,000 T-cell genomes per sample. Pooled TRB libraries were sequenced on an Illumina MiSeq with a v3 150-cycle kit. Per the original workflow: Repertoire analysis ran in R within a reproducible Nextflow workflow covering QC, data transformation and analysis. LymphoSeq2, an R package for exploring AIRR-Seq data, was used to implement the custom analyses. A few samples that yielded fewer than 5000 total TRB sequences were excluded, so that around 190 HIV repertoires were analyzed. Among the 170 to 200 HIV repertoires that were kept, 59 were collected before ART initiation and more than 120 were collected after ART initiation. Repertoires were downsampled to 5000 TRB nucleotide sequences, and summary statistics were averaged over 100 downsampling iterations. The analysis kept only TRB sequences whose CDR3 regions were at least seven amino acids long. Diversity was assessed using a clonality score derived from Shannon entropy and using the Gini coefficient. In the repertoire networks, any two of the top 5000 CDR3 amino acid sequences were linked whenever the two sequences differed by an edit distance of one. Antigen specificity groups and MHC restriction were predicted for TRB CDR3 amino acid sequences with GLIPH2. CDR3 amino acid sequences were matched against VDJdb and McPAS-TCR to flag known CMV, EBV, HIV or tissue antigen associations. Pre-ART, post-ART and control groups were compared with Wilcoxon signed-rank tests and Holm-Bonferroni correction. TCRdb holds this immuneACCESS table with in-frame rearrangements only. Some clones are missing; in checked studies, unresolved V genes explain under half, and the rest has no known cause. V and J calls and clone size are as listed in that table; D and trimming were resolved from the DNA. The table for this sample lists 25,000 to 30,000 clones; roughly four fifths of them were counted only once. The ten largest clones capture less than 15% of the sample.

From cysteine to phenylalanine, the CDR3 is 16 amino acids long. CDR3 DNA only is kept here, 48 bases in frame from base 1. CDR1 and CDR2, looked up from the germline V gene, are SGDLS and YYNGEE. Trimming costs V 0 bases and J 1 base, and their ends lie 13 bases apart. This sequence uses TRBV9 and TRBJ1-1, with no confidently assigned D gene. The sample was unsorted PBMCs, taken 2.9 years after starting antiretroviral therapy. The source of this sequence is a man aged 45-60 years with HIV. In nucleotide form, the sequence is TGTGCCAGCAGCGTAGGGGCAGCCCGAGGGAACACTGAAGCTTTCTTT. This yields the protein CASSVGAARGNTEAFF.